Presented here are 14 T cell receptor beta chains from one specimen sequenced in a study of T cell changes during pregnancy in multiple sclerosis. TCRdb's copy holds only in-frame clones and misses some; the assay was immunoSEQ multiplex PCR. The table has tens of thousands of clones, just over 85% seen once. The material was CD4+ T cells from peripheral blood mononuclear cells, obtained before pregnancy. Receptors were obtained from a female donor with multiple sclerosis, enrolled in a pregnancy study.

The rearrangement joins TRBV6-4 to TRBJ2-1; D remains unclear. The germline V gene has CDR1 MRHNA and CDR2 SNTAGT. V was trimmed by 2 bases and J by 9 bases, leaving 8 bases between them. The CDR3 sequence is 12 residues long. CDR3 sequence reads: CASSDRVCEQFF. As DNA, the CDR3 is TGTGCCAGCAGTGACCGGGTCTGTGAGCAGTTCTTC.

This clone is labeled as medium-sized. This sequence joins TRBV2 and TRBJ1-1, with D possibly TRBD1 on 6 matching bases. The germline gives CDR1 SNHLY, CDR2 FYNNEI. Trimming shortened V by 6 bases and J by 6 bases, and 20 bases separated the two germline ends. CDR3 size: 15 residues. The CDR3 is CASSESTGLVAEAFF. The CDR3 DNA reads as TGTGCCAGCAGCGAATCCACAGGGTTAGTCGCTGAAGCTTTCTTT.

J is TRBJ2-5 and V is TRBV7-2; TRBD2 is a possible D gene (8 bases). V was pared by 4 bases and J by 4 bases, with 16 bases between. The CDR3 extends over 15 amino acids. CDR1 SGHTA and CDR2 FQGNSA come from the germline V gene. The DNA for the CDR3 is TGTGCCAGCAGCTCAGGGGGGCTAGCGGGAGAGACCCAGTACTTC. This encodes CASSSGGLAGETQYF.

The CDR3 bases are TGCGCCAGCAGCCGAGCCCAAGAGACCCAGTACTTC. Translating it yields CASSRAQETQYF. The genes are TRBV5-1 and TRBJ2-5; D ambiguous. The CDR3 covers 12 residues. V dropped 4 bases and J dropped 1 base, with 5 bases sitting between them. Germline V lookup: CDR1 SGHRS, CDR2 YFSETQ.

This clone was observed a single time. V gene TRBV9 combines with J gene TRBJ1-2; D perhaps matches TRBD1 (5 bases). V lost 0 bases, J lost 6 bases, and 9 bases lay in between. This CDR3 is 13 amino acids long. The germline gives CDR1 SGDLS, CDR2 YYNGEE. CDR3 DNA: TGTGCCAGCAGCGTAGGGGGCTTAGATGGCTACACCTTC. Its protein product is CASSVGGLDGYTF.

The chain links TRBV10-1 to TRBJ2-7; a weak D match, TRBD2 (7 bases). The germline V and J ends were trimmed by 3 bases and 2 bases, with 14 bases remaining between them. This CDR3 comprises 15 residues. CDR1 and CDR2 from the germline V gene are WNHNN and SYGVQD (reference sequence). CDR3 loop: CASSEGGGGTYEQYF. DNA of the CDR3: TGCGCCAGCAGTGAAGGGGGGGGTGGGACCTACGAGCAGTACTTC.

This clone has more than one count but fewer than ten. The chain joins TRBV5-1 to TRBJ1-2; the match to TRBD1 covers 9 bases. This CDR3 region has 13 residues. Germline V gene lookup returns CDR1 SGHRS and CDR2 YFSETQ. J gave up 4 bases and V 4 bases, and 2 bases lay outside the gene matches. The CDR3 region has the DNA TGCGCCAGCAGCCCGGACAGGGGCTATGGCTACACCTTC. Translated: CASSPDRGYGYTF.

The count of this clone is one. The J gene is TRBJ1-2, the V gene TRBV4-1; 11 bases align to TRBD1. The junction had 4 bases not matched to a gene; V was cut back by 3 bases and J by 4 bases. The CDR3 is made up of 15 amino acids. CDR1 MGHRA and CDR2 YSYEKL come from the germline V gene. The DNA of the CDR3 is TGCGCCAGCAGCCAGGGACAGGGGGTTATCTATGGCTACACCTTC. It encodes CASSQGQGVIYGYTF.

The chain recombines TRBV5-1 with TRBJ2-3; TRBD2 aligns across 8 bases. Germline CDR1 and CDR2: SGHRS and YFSETQ. The junction had 8 bases not matched to a gene; V was cut back by 1 base and J by 4 bases. CDR3 length: 16 amino acids. Here the CDR3 reads CASSLRAGTSPDTQYF. CDR3 DNA sequence: TGCGCCAGCAGCTTGCGGGCTGGGACTAGTCCAGATACGCAGTATTTT.

The chain carries TRBV6-6 and TRBJ2-5; D unclear. Germline CDR1 and CDR2: MNHNY and SVGAGI (reference sequence). Trimming pared 4 bases from V and 3 bases from J, leaving 12 bases between. The CDR3 extends over 14 amino acids. As DNA, the CDR3 is TGTGCCAGCAGTTTCCGCCAGGTCGAAGAGACCCAGTACTTC. It yields the protein CASSFRQVEETQYF.

The CDR3 coding sequence is TGCGCCAGCAGCTTGGATAGGCTAGCGGGAAACAATGAGCAGTTCTTC. It codes for CASSLDRLAGNNEQFF. The chain joins TRBV5-1 to TRBJ2-1; 9 bases fit TRBD2. V trimming: 0 bases; J trimming: 5 bases; junction bases outside the gene matches: 6. CDR3 length equals 16 residues. The germline V gene encodes CDR1 SGHRS and CDR2 YFSETQ.

For the CDR3, the DNA is TGCGCCAGCAGCTCGACTAGCGGGTATCCCGGGGAGCTGTTTTTT. Its protein is CASSSTSGYPGELFF. V usage is TRBV5-1 and J usage is TRBJ2-2; 10 bases match TRBD2. J gave up 6 bases and V 3 bases, and 5 bases lay outside the gene matches. Germline V lookup: CDR1 SGHRS, CDR2 YFSETQ. CDR3 length equals 15 residues.

V is TRBV5-1 and J is TRBJ1-1; the match to TRBD1 covers 8 bases. The length of the CDR3 is 15 residues. Trimming at V came to 0 bases and at J to 4 bases, leaving 5 bases not matched to a gene. Germline CDR1 is SGHRS and CDR2 is YFSETQ. The CDR3 coding sequence is TGCGCCAGCAGCTTGGCCGTGGACAGGGTCACTGAAGCTTTCTTT. As protein: CASSLAVDRVTEAFF. The full variable domain, with the rest looked up from reference TRBV5-1 and TRBJ1-1, is KAGVTQTPRYLIKTRGQQVTLSCSPISGHRSVSWYQQTPGQGLQFLFEYFSETQRNKGNFPGRFSGRQFSNSRSEMNVSTLELGDSALYLCASSLAVDRVTEAFFGQGTRLTVV.

The chain has TRBV5-1 and TRBJ2-3, with 15 bases that match TRBD2. This CDR3 has 18 amino acids. Per the germline V gene, CDR1 is SGHRS and CDR2 is YFSETQ. V lost 4 bases to trimming and J lost 5 bases; unmatched junction nucleotides: 11. This CDR3 reads CASSPTTGTSGRQDTQYF. CDR3 coding DNA: TGCGCCAGCAGCCCAACGACAGGGACTAGCGGGAGGCAAGATACGCAGTATTTT.